The 21 T cell receptor beta chains reported below all come from one sample, sequenced in a study of T cell responses to AZD1222 COVID-19 vaccine. Sequencing was performed with immunoSEQ multiplex PCR; in TCRdb, only in-frame clones are kept and a portion is missing. The table has 140,000 to 150,000 clones, 93% seen once; the top ten hold under 10%. This specimen was peripheral blood, taken on day 0 of AZD1222 vaccination. The receptors stem from an adult in good health.

The rearrangement joins TRBV13 to TRBJ1-2; 7 bases align to TRBD1. Germline-derived CDR1 and CDR2 are PRHDT and FYEKMQ (reference sequence). The V and J ends lost 2 bases and 5 bases, in that order; junction bases with no gene match: 5. The CDR3 has 14 amino acids. Here the CDR3 reads CASSLLGGLYGYTF. The CDR3 nucleotides read TGTGCCAGCAGCTTACTAGGGGGCTTGTATGGCTACACCTTC.

The chain combines TRBV27 with TRBJ2-1; 12 bases are a match to TRBD2. The germline gives CDR1 MNHEY, CDR2 SMNVEV (reference sequence). The CDR3 runs to 15 residues. With V trimmed by 5 bases and J by 12 bases, 11 bases remained unmatched. The CDR3 DNA is TGTGCCAGCAGTCTACTAGCGGGGGGAGCTCAGGGGCAGTTCTTC. This gives the protein CASSLLAGGAQGQFF.

This clone was counted only a few times. The CDR3 here is CSARQGYEQYF. DNA for the CDR3: TGCAGTGCTAGACAGGGGTACGAGCAGTACTTC. The rearrangement uses TRBV20-1 and TRBJ2-7; the D gene is possibly TRBD1 (6 bases). Looked up from germline, CDR1 is DFQATT and CDR2 is SNEGSKA (reference sequence). This CDR3 region has 11 residues. The germline V and J ends were trimmed by 2 bases and 4 bases, with 6 bases remaining between them.

This clone appeared once. This chain joins TRBV4-2 and TRBJ2-6, with 7 positions matching TRBD1. With V trimmed by 3 bases and J by 2 bases, 4 bases remained unmatched. Germline V gives CDR1 LGHNA, CDR2 YNFKEQ. The CDR3 spans 16 residues. CDR3 nucleotides: TGTGCCAGCAGCCAGTACACAGGGGCTGGGGCCAACGTCCTGACTTTC. This encodes CASSQYTGAGANVLTF.

V and J are TRBV18 and TRBJ1-1, with 8 bases matching TRBD1. The junction had 10 bases not matched to a gene; V was cut back by 1 base and J by 3 bases. The CDR3 runs to 17 residues. Germline CDR1 KGHSH, CDR2 LQKENI. The CDR3 reads CASSPLTPNRGDTEAFF. CDR3 in DNA: TGTGCCAGCTCACCACTCACCCCAAACAGGGGGGACACTGAAGCTTTCTTT.

The rearrangement uses TRBV27 and TRBJ2-2; D might be TRBD2 (7 bases). The CDR3 consists of 17 residues. Germline V lookup: CDR1 MNHEY, CDR2 SMNVEV (reference sequence). The V end lost 1 base, the J end lost 4 bases, and 16 bases lay between the germline ends. Here the CDR3 DNA reads TGTGCCAGCAGTTTATTTGGGGGGGGCAGGCTCACCGGGGAGCTGTTTTTT. Translated, it gives CASSLFGGGRLTGELFF.

The chain recombines TRBV4-3 with TRBJ1-2; no reliable D call. Germline V lookup: CDR1 LGHNA, CDR2 YSLEER. There are 16 residues in the CDR3. Deletions cut 0 bases from V and 6 bases from J, with 17 bases between. CDR3 DNA: TGCGCCAGCAGCCAAGAGCCCGTCACAGCCAGGAATGGCTACACCTTC. This codes for CASSQEPVTARNGYTF.

This clone was seen just once. The rearrangement links TRBV7-9 to TRBJ2-7; D gene uncertain. Between the trimmed V and J ends, which lost 1 base and 6 bases, there was a span of 7 bases. The germline CDR1 and CDR2 sequences are SEHNR and FQNEAQ (reference sequence). The CDR3 runs to 12 residues. Here the CDR3 reads CASSLGTGEQYF. The CDR3 region has the DNA TGTGCCAGCAGCTTAGGGACGGGCGAGCAGTACTTC.

This chain connects TRBV6-5 to TRBJ2-2, with D perhaps matching TRBD2 (5 bases). Germline assignment: CDR1 MNHEY and CDR2 SVGAGI. The germline V and J ends were trimmed by 2 bases and 5 bases, with 12 bases remaining between them. This CDR3 spans 15 amino acids. Here the CDR3 DNA reads TGTGCCAGCAGTTACCGTCCGGGATGGACCGGGGAGCTGTTTTTT. Residues: CASSYRPGWTGELFF.

The chain has TRBV25-1 and TRBJ2-2; D perhaps matches TRBD2 (6 bases). The CDR3 length is 14 residues. V lost 1 base and J 6 bases, leaving 9 bases between the germline ends. Germline V gene sequence: CDR1 MGHDK, CDR2 SYGVNS. The CDR3, as DNA: TGTGCCAGCAGTGAATCGCGGGACGCCGGGGAGCTGTTTTTT. It encodes CASSESRDAGELFF.

V is TRBV28 and J is TRBJ2-3, with D maybe TRBD2 (5 bases). The V gene's germline CDR1 is MDHEN and CDR2 SYDVKM. V lost 6 bases and J lost 2, with 9 bases in between. This CDR3 is 13 amino acids long. This chain's CDR3 is CASRTGFTDTQYF. In DNA form, the CDR3 reads TGTGCCAGCAGGACGGGATTCACAGATACGCAGTATTTT.

The V gene is TRBV6-1, the J gene TRBJ2-5, with D unresolved. Per germline, CDR1 MNHNS and CDR2 SASEGT. The CDR3 has 16 residues. The V end lost 4 bases, the J end lost 4 bases, and 19 bases lay between the germline ends. CDR3 amino acids: CASSVYQPGSSETQYF. The CDR3 DNA is TGTGCCAGCAGTGTATATCAGCCCGGGTCCTCAGAGACCCAGTACTTC.

This chain links TRBV3-1 (or the pseudogene TRBV3-2) with TRBJ2-7, with D unresolved. With 6 bases removed from V and 6 bases from J, the gap between germline ends came to 21 bases. The germline V gene has CDR1 LGHDT and CDR2 YNNKEL (reference sequence). The CDR3 covers 15 residues. Written as DNA, the CDR3 is TGTGCCAGCAGTCGGGCTGATGGGCGTGGGGTCGAGCAGTACTTC. It yields the protein CASSRADGRGVEQYF.

The V call is TRBV28, the J call TRBJ1-2; tentatively, D is TRBD1 (5 bases). The V end was cut by 8 bases, the J end by 4 bases, with 11 bases between. The germline V gene has CDR1 MDHEN and CDR2 SYDVKM. The length of the CDR3 is 12 residues. The CDR3 sequence is CASSGQGYGYTF. The DNA for the CDR3 is TGTGCCAGCTCAGGGCAGGGCTATGGCTACACCTTC.

Only one count was recorded for this clone. This rearrangement joins TRBV29-1 to TRBJ2-6, with a possible D match to TRBD1 (6 bases). This CDR3 region has 14 residues. Germline V gene sequence: CDR1 SQVTM, CDR2 ANQGSEA. Trimming took off 3 bases at V and 0 bases at J, with 6 bases between the two ends. CDR3 nucleotide sequence: TGCAGCGTTGAGACAGGCTCTGGGGCCAACGTCCTGACTTTC. Translated: CSVETGSGANVLTF.

This rearrangement joins TRBV29-1 to TRBJ1-1; 10 bases map to TRBD1. The CDR3 extends over 12 amino acids. CDR1 and CDR2 from the germline V gene are SQVTM and ANQGSEA. V lost 6 bases and J lost 10; bases outside the gene matches: 8. This CDR3 is CSVGSGTGAAFF. Here the CDR3 DNA reads TGCAGCGTGGGTTCCGGGACAGGGGCAGCTTTCTTT.

This rearrangement joins TRBV7-9 to TRBJ2-2; no clear D gene. The CDR3 spans 14 residues. V lost 8 bases, J lost 0 bases, and 10 bases lay in between. Looked up from germline, CDR1 is SEHNR and CDR2 is FQNEAQ (reference sequence). This CDR3 is CASQTGANTGELFF. The CDR3 region has the DNA TGTGCCAGCCAAACTGGAGCGAACACCGGGGAGCTGTTTTTT.

The rearrangement joins TRBV11-3 to TRBJ1-2; D is possibly TRBD1 (6 bases). Germline loops: CDR1 SGHNT, CDR2 YENEEA. V was cut by 5 bases and J by 7 bases, with 14 bases left in between. The CDR3 is 13 amino acids. In DNA, the CDR3 is TGTGCCAGCAGCGAAGACAGGAGGGTTGGCTACACCTTC. Protein: CASSEDRRVGYTF.

V and J are TRBV5-1 and TRBJ2-1; 10 nucleotides agree with TRBD1. J gave up 10 bases and V 9 bases, and 19 bases lay outside the gene matches. Germline-derived CDR1 and CDR2 are SGHRS and YFSETQ. The CDR3 covers 16 residues. The CDR3 DNA sequence: TGCGCCACTAGGACAGGGGGGACGGAATGGGGTGAGGAGCAGTTCTTC. It encodes CATRTGGTEWGEEQFF.

V is TRBV5-6 and J is TRBJ1-2; D is undetermined. With 0 bases removed from V and 1 base from J, the gap between germline ends came to 16 bases. Germline CDR1 and CDR2: SGHDT and YYEEEE. This CDR3 comprises 17 residues. For the CDR3, the DNA is TGTGCCAGCAGCTTGGGGTTCGGGTCCTCACTTAACTATGGCTACACCTTC. Translating gives CASSLGFGSSLNYGYTF.

This clone was detected once. The chain employs TRBV18 and TRBJ1-1, with 8 bases aligning to TRBD1. Per the germline V gene, CDR1 is KGHSH and CDR2 is LQKENI. The CDR3 length is 17 residues. J lost 2 bases, V lost 2 bases, and 10 bases had no gene match. The CDR3 reads CASSPGSGQGENTEAFF. CDR3 nucleotides: TGTGCCAGCTCACCAGGTTCAGGACAGGGTGAAAACACTGAAGCTTTCTTT.